These 19 T cell receptor beta chains share one sample of origin, sequenced in a study of beta chain features in type 1 diabetes. The study reverse transcribed the entire isolated RNA, so it sequenced expressed TCRB transcripts. Sequenced by immunoSEQ multiplex PCR; TCRdb stores in-frame clones only, minus some. This table holds hundreds of thousands of clones, 11% to 15% found once. Study-wide results and caveats: There was a moderate but significant shortening of TCRB CDR3s in all four CD4+ subsets of Type 1 diabetes patients.

These TCRs are of unknown antigen specificity. Sequencing was performed on naive CD4+ T cells from blood. These receptors came from a man younger than 35 with type 1 diabetes.

The V gene is TRBV2, the J gene TRBJ1-5, with unresolved D. CDR1 is SNHLY, CDR2 FYNNEI, per germline. This CDR3 comprises 14 residues. The ends were cut back, 1 base at V and 6 bases at J, with 10 bases in the middle. Written as DNA, the CDR3 is TGTGCCAGCAGTGAAGAAGGGCTTTTTCAGCCCCAGCATTTT. Amino acids: CASSEEGLFQPQHF.

This clone has just a few counts. V usage is TRBV30 and J usage is TRBJ1-5, with a possible D match to TRBD1 (6 bases). From germline, CDR1 is GTSNPN and CDR2 SVGIG (reference sequence). The CDR3 is 15 amino acids. Between the trimmed V and J ends, which lost 2 bases and 3 bases, there was a span of 14 bases. CDR3 nucleotides: TGTGCCTGGAGTCAGGGGACTTCGTTCAATCAGCCCCAGCATTTT. Protein: CAWSQGTSFNQPQHF. Full variable domain (missing parts from reference TRBV30 and TRBJ1-5): SQTIHQWPATLVQPVGSPLSLECTVEGTSNPNLYWYRQAAGRGLQLLFYSVGIGQISSEVPQNLSASRPQDRQFILSSKKLLLSDSGFYLCAWSQGTSFNQPQHFGDGTRLSIL.

This clone was observed a few times. The chain recombines TRBV9 with TRBJ2-3, with TRBD1 identical over 7 bases. From germline, CDR1 is SGDLS and CDR2 YYNGEE. V lost 4 bases and J lost 3; bases outside the gene matches: 8. The CDR3 covers 15 residues. This CDR3 reads CASSSQGDGTDTQYF. The CDR3 nucleotides read TGTGCCAGCAGCTCTCAGGGGGACGGGACAGATACGCAGTATTTT.

CDR3 sequence reads: CASSWTGRSNQPQHF. CDR3 coding DNA: TGTGCCAGCAGTTGGACAGGGAGGAGCAATCAGCCCCAGCATTTT. The rearrangement uses TRBV2 and TRBJ1-5; 8 bases map to TRBD1. From germline, CDR1 is SNHLY and CDR2 FYNNEI. The V gene end was trimmed by 5 bases and the J gene end by 1 base; junction bases not matched to a gene: 4. The CDR3 is 15 residues long.

The chain employs TRBV30 and TRBJ2-5; D perhaps matches TRBD1 (6 bases). The CDR3 is made up of 13 amino acids. The V and J ends lost 7 bases and 4 bases respectively, with 16 bases between them. Germline CDR1 GTSNPN, CDR2 SVGIG (reference sequence). CDR3 residues: CASSGGPRETQYF. CDR3 nucleotides: TGTGCCTCTTCTGGGGGCCCCCGAGAGACCCAGTACTTC.

The rearrangement uses TRBV29-1 and TRBJ1-2; D is perhaps TRBD1 (6 bases). Between the trimmed V and J ends, which lost 6 bases and 1 base, there was a span of 15 bases. The CDR3 extends over 14 amino acids. In germline, CDR1 is SQVTM, CDR2 ANQGSEA. The DNA for the CDR3 is TGCAGCGTCTCACGGGGGGCGGGTAACTATGGCTACACCTTC. This gives the protein CSVSRGAGNYGYTF.

This sequence joins TRBV29-1 and TRBJ2-7; D uncertain. Germline V gene sequence: CDR1 SQVTM, CDR2 ANQGSEA. Between the trimmed V and J ends, which lost 5 bases and 0 bases, there was a span of 11 bases. This CDR3 has 13 amino acids. The CDR3 is CSVRLSRSYEQYF. The CDR3 coding sequence is TGCAGCGTTCGTCTTAGCCGCTCCTACGAGCAGTACTTC.

This clone turned up a few times. The V gene is TRBV9, the J gene TRBJ1-1, with unresolved D. Germline-derived CDR1 and CDR2 are SGDLS and YYNGEE. Trimming shortened V by 2 bases and J by 5 bases, and 10 bases separated the two germline ends. This CDR3 spans 13 amino acids. This chain's CDR3 is CASSVMERTEAFF. CDR3 coding DNA: TGTGCCAGCAGCGTGATGGAGAGAACTGAAGCTTTCTTT.

This clone appeared a few times. This chain uses TRBV7-2 with TRBJ1-2; D gene unclear. This CDR3 is 14 amino acids long. CDR1 is SGHTA, CDR2 FQGNSA, per germline. Trimming pared 6 bases from V and 3 bases from J, leaving 14 bases between. For the CDR3, the DNA is TGTGCCAGCAGTACGGACCGCCTGGACTATGGCTACACCTTC. Translated: CASSTDRLDYGYTF.

The chain uses TRBV4-1 and TRBJ1-1, with a tentative D call TRBD1 (5 bases). The CDR3 totals 13 residues. CDR1 is MGHRA, CDR2 YSYEKL, per germline. Trimming shortened V by 2 bases and J by 11 bases, and 15 bases separated the two germline ends. CDR3 DNA sequence: TGCGCCAGCAGCCAATCGGGACCCTATGGGGCTTTCTTT. It encodes CASSQSGPYGAFF.

The genes are TRBV10-3 and TRBJ1-1; a possible D gene is TRBD1 (6 bases). The germline gives CDR1 ENHRY, CDR2 SYGVKD. V was pared by 2 bases and J by 1 base, with 11 bases between. This CDR3 has 15 residues. CDR3 in amino acids: CAISEPKQGNTEAFF. The CDR3 DNA reads TGTGCCATCAGTGAGCCAAAACAGGGGAACACTGAAGCTTTCTTT.

This rearrangement joins TRBV7-9 to TRBJ2-3, with D perhaps TRBD1 (6 bases). The germline V gene has CDR1 SEHNR and CDR2 FQNEAQ (reference sequence). V gave up 4 bases and J gave up 2 bases, with 13 bases separating them. CDR3 length: 15 residues. The CDR3 loop reads CASSSTGPHTDTQYF. The CDR3 region has the DNA TGTGCCAGCAGCTCAACAGGGCCCCACACAGATACGCAGTATTTT.

This rearrangement joins TRBV4-1 to TRBJ2-4; D might be TRBD1 or TRBD2, each matching 6 bases. CDR1 and CDR2 from the germline V gene are MGHRA and YSYEKL. V lost 8 bases and J lost 7, with 21 bases in between. The CDR3 consists of 15 residues. CDR3 in DNA: TGCGCCAGCGCCCCTAGAGAGGGGGGCGGGAACATTCAGTACTTC. Protein: CASAPREGGGNIQYF.

This clone has more than one count but fewer than ten. The chain carries TRBV5-6 and TRBJ2-1; no clear D. This CDR3 region has 14 residues. Looked up from germline, CDR1 is SGHDT and CDR2 is YYEEEE. Between the trimmed V and J ends, which lost 6 bases and 6 bases, there was a span of 16 bases. The CDR3 loop reads CASTRPPYFNEQFF. The DNA for the CDR3 is TGTGCCAGCACCAGGCCCCCGTACTTCAATGAGCAGTTCTTC.

This clone has more than one count but fewer than ten. Within the sample, other DNA sequences also encode this same CDR3. This chain uses TRBV2 with TRBJ2-2, with no clear D. CDR3 size: 13 residues. The V end lost 4 bases, the J end lost 3 bases, and 6 bases lay between the germline ends. Germline CDR1 reads SNHLY; CDR2 reads FYNNEI. CDR3 nucleotides: TGTGCCAGCAGTGTCCGAGACACCGGGGAGCTGTTTTTT. Translation gives CASSVRDTGELFF.

This clone has just a few counts. This chain connects TRBV12-2 to TRBJ2-7; the D segment call TRBD2 is taken from the table without a DNA check. TRBV12-2 is a pseudogene locus. CDR3 length: 16 amino acids. This CDR3 is CASRLANYPRRYEQYF. CDR3 sequence (DNA): TGTGCAAGTCGCTTAGCCAACTACCCACGCCGCTACGAGCAGTACTTC.

V gene TRBV28 combines with J gene TRBJ2-3; 11 positions match TRBD2. Germline CDR1 MDHEN, CDR2 SYDVKM. The CDR3 spans 16 residues. Losses at the gene ends were 2 bases for V and 4 bases for J; bases not matched to a gene: 5. The CDR3 protein is CASSLPLGLAADTQYF. The CDR3 nucleotides read TGTGCCAGCAGTTTACCATTGGGACTAGCGGCAGATACGCAGTATTTT.

This clone was counted between two and nine times. The chain has TRBV10-3 and TRBJ2-2; 7 nucleotides align to TRBD1. CDR3 size: 14 residues. V shed 6 bases, J shed 1 base, and the junction held 2 bases outside the gene matches. Germline loops: CDR1 ENHRY, CDR2 SYGVKD. The CDR3 loop is CAISGTVNTGELFF. The CDR3 nucleotides read TGTGCCATCAGCGGGACAGTGAACACCGGGGAGCTGTTTTTT.

Notes on this clone: This sample also contains other DNA sequences that code for the same CDR3. The chain has TRBV9 and TRBJ2-1; D gene unclear. V was cut by 0 bases and J by 8 bases, with 6 bases left in between. The germline V gene has CDR1 SGDLS and CDR2 YYNGEE. The CDR3 length is 12 residues. The CDR3 coding sequence is TGTGCCAGCAGCGTAGAGGGCTATGAGCAGTTCTTC. This codes for CASSVEGYEQFF.